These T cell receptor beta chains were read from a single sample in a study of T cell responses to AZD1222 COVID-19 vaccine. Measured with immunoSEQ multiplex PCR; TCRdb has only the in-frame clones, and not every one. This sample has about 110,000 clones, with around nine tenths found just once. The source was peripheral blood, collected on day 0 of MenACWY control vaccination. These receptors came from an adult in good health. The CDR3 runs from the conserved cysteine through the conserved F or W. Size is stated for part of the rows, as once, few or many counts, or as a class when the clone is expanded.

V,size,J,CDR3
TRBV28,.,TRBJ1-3,CASSRGRLSSGNTIYF
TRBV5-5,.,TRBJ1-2,CASTRGVEGGYTF
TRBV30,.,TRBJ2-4,CAWSQQGSWNIQYF
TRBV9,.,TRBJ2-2,CASSPRDNTGELFF
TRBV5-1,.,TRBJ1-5,CASREGADSNQPQHF
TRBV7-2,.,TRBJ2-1,CASSLVDEQFF
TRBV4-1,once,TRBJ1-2,CASSQQTGYGYTF
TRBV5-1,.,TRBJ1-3,CASSLGRGRDSGNTIYF
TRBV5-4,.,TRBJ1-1,CASSLPQGGLAEAFF
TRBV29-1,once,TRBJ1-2,CSVLWGFNYGYTF
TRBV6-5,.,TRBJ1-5,CASSGQGWNQPQHF
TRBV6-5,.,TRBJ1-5,CASSYSAGGNQPQHF
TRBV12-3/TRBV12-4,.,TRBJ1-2,CASSLRQGNGYTF
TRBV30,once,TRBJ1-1,CAWTLSGGDTEAFF
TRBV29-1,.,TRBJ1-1,CSGTDLNTEAFF
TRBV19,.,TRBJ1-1,CASTPLGGIVNTEAFF
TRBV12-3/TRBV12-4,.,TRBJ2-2,CASIPGNTGELFF
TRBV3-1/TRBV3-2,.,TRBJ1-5,CASSHGRGVGFGNQPQHF
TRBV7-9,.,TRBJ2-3,CASSGEPQYF
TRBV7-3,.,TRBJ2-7,CASSLNGAYEQYF
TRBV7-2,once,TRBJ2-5,CASSASGGARETQYF
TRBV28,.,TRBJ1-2,CASSSPEVLANYGYTF
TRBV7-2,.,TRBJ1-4,CASSSHLDSPNEKLFF
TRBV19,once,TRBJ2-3,CASSWGADTQYF
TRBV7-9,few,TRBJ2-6,CASSLVGLNAGANVLTF
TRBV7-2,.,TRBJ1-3,CASSQQGNTIYF
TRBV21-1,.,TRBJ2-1,CASGTGSSYNEQFF
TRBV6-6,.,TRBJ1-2,CASSKGLTFYYGYTF
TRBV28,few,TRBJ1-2,CASSLAGYGYTF
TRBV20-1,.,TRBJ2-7,CSASHGPEQYF
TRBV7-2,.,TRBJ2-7,CASSPRGGSSYEQYF
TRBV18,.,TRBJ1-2,CASSPPWGSGRYGYTF
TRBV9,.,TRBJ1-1,CASSVVSGGRTEAFF
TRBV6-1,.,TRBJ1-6,CASSAWRPRGYNSPLHF
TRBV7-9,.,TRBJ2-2,CASTVSGTGELFF
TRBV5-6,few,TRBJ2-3,CASSLDVSGGTDTQYF
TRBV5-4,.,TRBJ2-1,CASSLDLAGIYNEQFF
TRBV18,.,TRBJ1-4,CASSVQGARGEKLFF
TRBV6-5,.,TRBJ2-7,CASSYGSVSSYEQYF
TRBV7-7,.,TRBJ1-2,CASSQNGSYGYTF